This record looks at one TCR beta chain sequence and its context. Its antigen is still unknown. CDR1 and CDR2 (germline): SEHNR, FQNEAQ (reference sequence). With 6 bases removed from V and 4 bases from J, the gap between germline ends came to 15 bases. This CDR3 is built from 14 residues. The data were taken from a study of blood T cells in healthy people across ages. Study findings and constraints: Estimates of diversity drawn from one million T cells were considered underestimates.

Through a sample-barcoded 5' primer and a J-beta primer mix, a second PCR was run for roughly 6 to 12 cycles. Each CDR3 protein gets one entry after TCRdb re-called the 5' RACE reads with MiXCR. The sample lists around 940,000 distinct CDR3 sequences; just over 50% were seen once. The gene calls are TRBV7-9 and TRBJ1-2, with D perhaps matching TRBD1 (6 bases). The source of this sequence is a woman aged 55-69 years in good health. The sequenced sample was blood. DNA for the CDR3: TGTGCCAGCAGAACCCGGGACATCTTCTATGGCTACACCTTC. Its translation is CASRTRDIFYGYTF.